The source of this TCR beta chain is a study of blood T cells in healthy people across ages. Germline CDR1 and CDR2: DFQATT and SNEGSKA (reference sequence). V lost 5 bases, J lost 5 bases, and 13 bases stayed unmatched. The CDR3 covers 15 residues. All donors came from Russia, were Caucasian and healthy, and spanned ages roughly 6 to 95. Then a second PCR, running roughly 7 to 11 cycles, was carried out with a sample-barcoded 5' primer and a J-beta primer mix. CDR3-containing paired-end reads numbered at least 2.5 million in each sample. From the 5' RACE reads, TCRdb called clonotypes with MiXCR, one entry per CDR3 protein. The data show approximately 670,000 distinct CDR3 sequences, around two fifths seen once.

The gene calls are TRBV20-1 and TRBJ2-5, with 8 bases matching TRBD2. The TCR sequence derives from a man older than 75 in good health. Sample: blood. The CDR3 DNA follows: TGCAGTGCTGGGATACTAGCGGACATACGGGAGACCCAGTACTTC. Translating gives CSAGILADIRETQYF.